A selection of T cell receptor beta chains follows, all from one sample in a study of blood T cells in healthy people across ages. TCRdb recomputed calls from the 5' RACE reads with MiXCR, one row per CDR3 protein. Of 1.5 million to 2 million distinct CDR3 sequences listed, less than 50% are singletons. Sequenced: blood. These receptors were collected from a woman between 35 and 50 years old in good health. Both conserved end residues are part of each CDR3. D genes are given only for firm matches. Not all rows give a size; the values are once, few, many and, for expanded clones, a class.

d_gene,j_gene,v_gene,abundance,CDR3aa,CDR3nt
NA,TRBJ1-5,TRBV7-2,NA,CASTTGRGGNQPQHF,TGTGCCAGCACCACGGGGAGGGGTGGGAATCAGCCCCAGCATTTT
NA,TRBJ2-1,TRBV9,NA,CASSAQRGQNEQFF,TGTGCCAGCAGCGCCCAGAGGGGTCAGAATGAGCAGTTCTTC
NA,TRBJ2-1,TRBV7-3,NA,CASSINTGSYNEQFF,TGTGCCAGCAGCATAAATACAGGGAGCTACAATGAGCAGTTCTTC
TRBD1,TRBJ2-1,TRBV27,few,CASSKGQGRDNEQFF,TGTGCCAGCAGTAAGGGACAGGGAAGAGACAATGAGCAGTTCTTC
NA,TRBJ1-6,TRBV7-2,NA,CASSRTALSSYNSPLHF,TGTGCCAGCAGCCGGACAGCACTCAGCTCCTATAATTCACCCCTCCACTTT
NA,TRBJ2-7,TRBV4-3,NA,CASSQDRLRHTEQYF,TGCGCCAGCAGCCAAGACAGACTTCGGCATACCGAGCAGTACTTC
TRBD1,TRBJ1-5,TRBV20-1,NA,CSARGPPGRGGLDSNQPQHF,TGCAGTGCTAGAGGCCCCCCGGGGAGAGGGGGCCTAGATAGCAATCAGCCCCAGCATTTT
NA,TRBJ1-1,TRBV20-1,NA,CSAGAMNTEAFF,TGCAGTGCGGGGGCCATGAACACTGAAGCTTTCTTT
NA,TRBJ2-6,TRBV7-2,once,CASSLRGHSGANVLTF,TGTGCCAGCAGCTTGCGGGGGCACTCTGGGGCCAACGTCCTGACTTTC
TRBD1,TRBJ2-7,TRBV28,once,CASRTNPRTGSYEQYF,TGTGCCAGCAGGACCAACCCGCGGACAGGGAGCTACGAGCAGTACTTC
TRBD2,TRBJ2-1,TRBV11-1,few,CASSLSRLAGGLNEQFF,TGTGCCAGCAGCTTATCCCGACTAGCGGGGGGATTAAATGAGCAGTTCTTC
NA,TRBJ1-4,TRBV7-2,NA,CASSLWEGKLFF,TGTGCCAGCAGCTTATGGGAAGGAAAACTGTTTTTT
TRBD2,TRBJ2-1,TRBV7-2,NA,CASSLWSGGKETQFF,TGTGCCAGCAGCCTATGGTCGGGGGGAAAAGAGACCCAGTTCTTC
NA,TRBJ1-2,TRBV4-2,NA,CASSQGGSTYTF,TGTGCCAGCAGCCAAGGGGGTTCGACATACACCTTC
NA,TRBJ2-4,TRBV29-1,NA,CGVVPQGKNIQYF,TGCGGCGTTGTACCCCAAGGCAAAAACATTCAGTACTTC
TRBD1,TRBJ2-5,TRBV28,NA,CASSALGTAIQGTQYF,TGTGCCAGCAGTGCCCTGGGGACAGCCATTCAAGGGACCCAGTACTTC
TRBD2,TRBJ2-7,TRBV20-1,few,CSARSRARTSGAGEQYF,TGCAGTGCTAGATCCCGAGCACGGACTAGCGGGGCCGGCGAGCAGTACTTC
NA,TRBJ1-2,TRBV18,NA,CASSRYDFGGYTF,TGTGCCAGCAGTCGCTACGATTTTGGTGGCTACACCTTC
TRBD2,TRBJ2-1,TRBV9,once,CASSVGLLTSGGAWVYNEQFF,TGTGCCAGCAGCGTAGGGCTCCTTACTAGCGGGGGGGCTTGGGTCTACAATGAGCAGTTCTTC
NA,TRBJ1-2,TRBV10-3,NA,CAISPTGPNYGYTF,TGTGCCATCAGCCCTACAGGGCCCAACTATGGCTACACCTTC
NA,TRBJ2-7,TRBV15,NA,CATSRRAGGYEQYF,TGTGCCACCAGCAGAAGGGCAGGGGGGTACGAGCAGTACTTC
TRBD1,TRBJ2-3,TRBV28,NA,CASSFRQGAGDTQYF,TGTGCCAGCAGTTTCAGACAGGGGGCGGGGGATACGCAGTATTTT
TRBD1,TRBJ1-5,TRBV12-3/TRBV12-4,NA,CASRGGGTGGFWGSNQPQHF,TGTGCCAGCAGAGGCGGGGGAACAGGGGGTTTTTGGGGTAGCAATCAGCCCCAGCATTTT
TRBD2,TRBJ2-1,TRBV7-6,few,CASIDLSGGALGEQFF,TGTGCCAGCATAGACCTTAGCGGGGGGGCCTTGGGTGAGCAGTTCTTC
TRBD1,TRBJ2-1,TRBV9,few,CASSPSGQEPWFF,TGTGCCAGCAGCCCATCGGGACAGGAGCCTTGGTTCTTC
TRBD1,TRBJ1-4,TRBV28,few,CAGLDRFTEKLFF,TGTGCCGGGTTGGACAGGTTTACCGAAAAACTGTTTTTT
TRBD1,TRBJ2-3,TRBV6-2/TRBV6-3,NA,CASSPQGAADTQYF,TGTGCCAGCAGTCCACAGGGGGCAGCGGATACGCAGTATTTT
TRBD2,TRBJ2-1,TRBV12-3/TRBV12-4,NA,CASSFSGGFNEQFF,TGTGCCAGCAGTTTCTCGGGGGGATTCAATGAGCAGTTCTTC
NA,TRBJ2-4,TRBV6-5,few,CASSSGGTAKNIQYF,TGTGCCAGCAGTTCTGGGGGCACAGCCAAAAACATTCAGTACTTC
NA,TRBJ2-5,TRBV3-1,NA,CASSQWRGRETQYF,TGTGCCAGCAGCCAATGGCGGGGCCGAGAGACCCAGTACTTC
NA,TRBJ2-2,TRBV6-1,NA,CASSERFNTGELFF,TGTGCCAGCAGTGAGAGATTCAACACCGGGGAGCTGTTTTTT
NA,TRBJ1-2,TRBV7-2,few,CASSLSPQGHYGYTF,TGTGCCAGCAGCCTTTCGCCCCAGGGACACTATGGCTACACCTTC